This T cell receptor beta chain comes out of a study of cytomegalovirus exposure and HLA in healthy donors. Study-wide findings and caveats: Most TCR sequences were uncommon, yet certain public TCRs appeared in many donors. The tendency of first-cohort TCR clusters to co-occur in the roughly 120 validation repertoires was identified by a subsequent analysis. Researchers catalogued some 160 TCR beta chains as cytomegalovirus-associated.

Generated by immunoSEQ multiplex PCR, the TCRdb table keeps only in-frame clones and is missing some. The sample has 200,000 to 250,000 clones, 88% seen once; the top ten hold about 2.7%. About this clone itself: What it recognizes is unknown.

The CDR3 contains 14 residues. CDR1 is SNHLY and CDR2 is FYNNEI in the germline V gene. V lost 8 bases, J lost 8 bases, and 18 bases lay in between. J is TRBJ1-4 and V is TRBV2; tentatively, D is TRBD1 (5 bases). Specimen: PBMCs. The TCR originated in a woman aged 18-29 years in good health and CMV-seronegative. CDR3 sequence: CASGISRAREKLFF. CDR3 bases: TGTGCCAGCGGAATCAGCAGGGCACGGGAAAAACTGTTTTTT.